These 21 T cell receptor beta chains share one sample of origin, sequenced in a study of blood T cell repertoires in COVID-19. The repertoire was sequenced with immunoSEQ multiplex PCR; TCRdb's copy has only in-frame clones and lacks some. The sample contains around 59,000 clones, 80% of which appear only once. Sequenced input: peripheral blood. These receptor sequences come from a man aged 55 to 70 with acute or convalescent COVID-19.

The V call is TRBV19, the J call TRBJ2-1; 7 bases are shared with TRBD1. The CDR3 has 15 amino acids. V trimming: 7 bases; J trimming: 2 bases; junction bases outside the gene matches: 8. The germline CDR1 and CDR2 sequences are LNHDA and SQIVND (reference sequence). The CDR3 nucleotides are TGTGCCAGTACCAAAGGGGGACAGACCTACAATGAGCAGTTCTTC. This sequence encodes CASTKGGQTYNEQFF.

The chain combines TRBV3-1 (or the pseudogene TRBV3-2) with TRBJ2-7, with D possibly matching TRBD1 (6 bases). The CDR3 extends over 13 amino acids. Germline lookup yields CDR1 LGHDT and CDR2 YNNKEL (reference sequence). V lost 6 bases and J lost 5, with 14 bases in between. CDR3 region: CASRKRGSDEQYF. DNA of the CDR3: TGTGCCAGCAGGAAAAGGGGGAGCGACGAGCAGTACTTC.

J is TRBJ1-5 and V is TRBV6-5, with a tentative D call TRBD1 (5 bases). The length of the CDR3 is 14 residues. Trimming took 5 bases from V and 9 from J, leaving 17 bases between them. The germline CDR1 and CDR2 sequences are MNHEY and SVGAGI. CDR3 sequence: CASSPDTGTRPQHF. CDR3 sequence (DNA): TGTGCCAGCAGTCCGGACACCGGGACTAGGCCCCAGCATTTT.

This clone was seen only once. The chain recombines TRBV19 with TRBJ1-4, with D possibly being TRBD1 (6 bases). CDR1 is LNHDA, CDR2 SQIVND, per germline (reference sequence). With 2 bases removed from V and 6 bases from J, the gap between germline ends came to 10 bases. The CDR3 has 14 amino acids. The CDR3 DNA reads as TGTGCCAGTAGTATAACCGGACAGTATGAAAAACTGTTTTTT. Translating gives CASSITGQYEKLFF.

J is TRBJ1-1 and V is TRBV5-1; TRBD1 aligns across 7 bases. The CDR3 is made up of 20 amino acids. With 3 bases clipped from V and 1 base from J, the junction kept 21 bases outside the gene matches. From germline, CDR1 is SGHRS and CDR2 YFSETQ. This CDR3 is CASSSDPNRGFIVKNTEAFF. Written as DNA, the CDR3 is TGCGCCAGCAGCTCAGATCCTAACAGGGGTTTTATTGTTAAGAACACTGAAGCTTTCTTT.

The table lists this clone with a few counts. The gene calls are TRBV6-6 and TRBJ1-6; the D gene is possibly TRBD1 (5 bases). CDR1 MNHNY and CDR2 SVGAGI come from the germline V gene (reference sequence). V was trimmed by 11 bases and J by 7 bases, leaving 9 bases between them. The CDR3 sequence is 11 residues long. The CDR3 region is CACRGNSPLHF. CDR3 bases: TGTGCCTGCCGGGGGAATTCACCCCTCCACTTT.

The chain employs TRBV24-1 and TRBJ2-5; D gene uncertain. Per the germline V gene, CDR1 is KGHDR and CDR2 is SFDVKD. With 0 bases removed from V and 3 bases from J, the gap between germline ends came to 4 bases. The CDR3 has 13 amino acids. CDR3 residues: CATSDLAKETQYF. DNA of the CDR3: TGTGCCACCAGTGATTTGGCGAAAGAGACCCAGTACTTC.

The chain uses TRBV6-5 and TRBJ2-7; the match to TRBD2 covers 11 bases. The CDR3 consists of 14 residues. The V segment lost 6 bases and the J segment 6 bases; nucleotides outside the gene matches: 7. Germline CDR1 MNHEY, CDR2 SVGAGI. The CDR3 sequence: CASSLSGGAGEQYF. The CDR3 DNA follows: TGTGCCAGCAGCCTTAGCGGGGGGGCTGGCGAGCAGTACTTC.

This chain joins TRBV20-1 and TRBJ1-2; TRBD1 is a possible D gene (6 bases). The length of the CDR3 is 11 residues. V was shortened by 6 bases and J by 5 bases, with 10 bases between the two germline ends. Germline V gene lookup returns CDR1 DFQATT and CDR2 SNEGSKA (reference sequence). DNA for the CDR3: TGCAGTGCGGATGGACAGTATGGCTACACCTTC. Amino acid sequence: CSADGQYGYTF.

This rearrangement joins TRBV6-5 to TRBJ1-1, with D unresolved. The germline V and J ends were trimmed by 8 bases and 2 bases, with 15 bases remaining between them. The germline V gene encodes CDR1 MNHEY and CDR2 SVGAGI. The CDR3 has 14 amino acids. CDR3 protein: CASGRKRVNTEAFF. The CDR3, as DNA: TGTGCCAGCGGGAGAAAAAGGGTCAACACTGAAGCTTTCTTT.

The chain is built from TRBV6-1 and TRBJ2-2; 12 nucleotides agree with TRBD2. The germline V gene encodes CDR1 MNHNS and CDR2 SASEGT. With 4 bases clipped from V and 2 bases from J, the junction kept 5 bases outside the gene matches. There are 17 residues in the CDR3. The CDR3 region has the DNA TGTGCCAGCAGTGGACCACTAGCGGGGGGTAACACCGGGGAGCTGTTTTTT. Its protein is CASSGPLAGGNTGELFF.

The chain joins TRBV2 to TRBJ2-1; 7 nucleotides line up with TRBD1. The CDR3 runs 16 residues. The germline V gene encodes CDR1 SNHLY and CDR2 FYNNEI. Trimming removed 5 bases from V and 0 bases from J; junction bases left unmatched: 7. CDR3 region: CASSYNRDSSYNEQFF. For the CDR3, the DNA is TGTGCCAGCAGTTATAACCGGGACAGCTCCTACAATGAGCAGTTCTTC.

The CDR3 DNA sequence: TGTGCCAGCAGTGATGACAGGTTGGGGTACAATGAGCAGTTCTTC. It translates to CASSDDRLGYNEQFF. This chain joins TRBV2 and TRBJ2-1, with TRBD1 as a possible D gene (6 bases). Germline lookup yields CDR1 SNHLY and CDR2 FYNNEI. Between the trimmed V and J ends, which lost 3 bases and 4 bases, there was a span of 13 bases. The CDR3 loop spans 15 amino acids.

The chain recombines TRBV7-9 with TRBJ1-3; D call uncertain. Trimming pared 4 bases from V and 5 bases from J, leaving 6 bases between. The CDR3 is made up of 12 amino acids. CDR1 is SEHNR, CDR2 FQNEAQ, per germline (reference sequence). The CDR3, as DNA: TGTGCCAGCAGCTCACAGAGAAACACCATATATTTT. Translation: CASSSQRNTIYF.

In regard to this clone: One end of the junction varies from germline; a read error may be responsible. This chain links TRBV6-5 with TRBJ1-6; TRBD1 agrees at 7 bases. Germline loops: CDR1 MNHEY, CDR2 SVGAGI. The CDR3 totals 13 residues. This CDR3 reads CASRNRGNPPLHF. In DNA, the CDR3 is TGTGCCAGCAGGAACAGGGGTAATCCACCCCTCCACTTT.

J is TRBJ1-1 and V is TRBV24-1, with D unresolved. V lost 0 bases to trimming and J lost 4 bases, with 17 bases between them. There are 17 residues in the CDR3. Germline CDR1 and CDR2: KGHDR and SFDVKD. DNA for the CDR3: TGTGCCACCAGTGATTTGCAGGTTGCGGGGATGGGCACTGAAGCTTTCTTT. This sequence encodes CATSDLQVAGMGTEAFF.

The chain carries TRBV5-1 and TRBJ2-7, with D unresolved. The CDR3 is 11 residues long. Germline V lookup: CDR1 SGHRS, CDR2 YFSETQ. Trimming removed 2 bases at V and 5 bases at J, with 5 bases between. CDR3 nucleotides: TGCGCCAGCAGCTTTAGTAACGAGCAGTACTTC. Protein product: CASSFSNEQYF.

This clone has a handful of counts. The chain has TRBV21-1 and TRBJ2-7; the table's D gene call, TRBD2, was not cross checked with the DNA. TRBV21-1 is tagged as a pseudogene. There are 13 residues in the CDR3. The CDR3 nucleotides are TGTGCCAGCAGCCCCCGTGGAGGGGACGAGCAGTACTTC. Translated: CASSPRGGDEQYF.

In its sample, this clone was seen a few times. The rearrangement joins TRBV5-4 to TRBJ2-5; D ambiguous. The germline gives CDR1 SGHNT, CDR2 YYREEE (reference sequence). With 4 bases removed from V and 0 bases from J, the gap between germline ends came to 13 bases. The CDR3 sequence is 15 residues long. CDR3 region: CASSPNTANQETQYF. CDR3 nucleotide sequence: TGTGCCAGCAGCCCAAATACAGCCAACCAAGAGACCCAGTACTTC.

V is TRBV28 and J is TRBJ1-1; D is possibly TRBD1 (6 bases). This CDR3 has 13 residues. Germline loops: CDR1 MDHEN, CDR2 SYDVKM. V was trimmed by 5 bases and J by 5 bases, leaving 12 bases between them. CDR3 amino acids: CASSLPRGTEAFF. The CDR3 coding sequence is TGTGCCAGCAGTCTCCCTAGGGGGACTGAAGCTTTCTTT.

The chain has TRBV27 and TRBJ2-2, with TRBD2 matching 16 bases. The CDR3 spans 18 residues. The junction had 10 bases not matched to a gene; V was cut back by 7 bases and J by 5 bases. Germline CDR1 is MNHEY and CDR2 is SMNVEV (reference sequence). CDR3 DNA: TGTGCCAGCACGGGACTAGCGGGGGGGTCTCCCACTACCGGGGAGCTGTTTTTT. Its protein product is CASTGLAGGSPTTGELFF.